This TCR beta chain was obtained from a study of T cells in Graves' hyperthyroidism and ophthalmopathy. The germline CDR1 and CDR2 sequences are KGHSH and LQKENI. This CDR3 is 14 amino acids long. Trimming took 0 bases from V and 3 from J, leaving 9 bases between them. There are many counts of this clonotype. No antigen is known for it. General study points: The model predicted ophthalmopathy a median about 6.6 months before onset. Within blood appeared most thyroid clonotypes that had expanded above 0.001.

Amplified regions were TCR beta CDR3 sequences from RNA transcripts. A set of HTBI primers served as the primers for a first-round RT-PCR of the TCR CDR3. Each CDR3 protein is one row after TCRdb ran MiXCR on the multiplex PCR reads. The sample consists of about 720,000 distinct CDR3 sequences, about a sixth of them appearing once. Clinical symptoms, serum thyroxine, TRAb, thyroid ultrasound and orbital computed tomography informed diagnoses. This sample holds PBMCs from 10 ml fresh peripheral blood. V is TRBV18 and J is TRBJ2-7; possibly TRBD1 for D (6 bases). This sequence originates from a man between 18 and 35 years old with Graves' hyperthyroidism. Sequencing used blood. CDR3 residues: CASSPPGTRYEQYF. The CDR3 coding sequence is TGTGCCAGCTCACCACCCGGGACACGCTACGAGCAGTACTTC.